A selection of T cell receptor beta chains follows, all from one sample in a study of T cells after yellow fever vaccination. TCRdb processed the 5' RACE reads anew with MiXCR; each CDR3 protein has one entry. The sample holds about 360,000 distinct CDR3 sequences, more than 5.5% seen once. This specimen consisted of PBMCs, obtained 5 days after the yellow fever booster vaccination. These receptor sequences come from a man in his thirties or forties who received the YFV17D yellow fever vaccine. CDR3s include the opening cysteine and the closing phenylalanine or tryptophan. Each record gives: D gene, clone size, J gene, V gene, CDR3 DNA, CDR3 protein. D genes are given only for firm matches. Only part of the rows carry a size: once, few, many, or a class if the clone is expanded.

>.|few|TRBJ1-4|TRBV7-8
TGTGCCAGCAGCTTCGGGAGGCCTAATGAAAAACTGTTTTTT
CASSFGRPNEKLFF
>.|.|TRBJ2-7|TRBV3-1
TGTGCCAGCAGCCAACAACCCATCTCCTACGAGCAGTACTTC
CASSQQPISYEQYF
>.|.|TRBJ2-3|TRBV29-1
TGCAGCCTACGGGGGGCAGGGTCTTTGTCAGATACGCAGTATTTT
CSLRGAGSLSDTQYF
>.|once|TRBJ1-5|TRBV18
TGTTCCAGCTCACCAGGAGAGGATCAGCCCCAGCATTTT
CSSSPGEDQPQHF
>TRBD2|many|TRBJ2-4|TRBV20-1
TGCAGTGCTAGGCTAGCGGGGGACATTCAGTACTTC
CSARLAGDIQYF
>.|.|TRBJ2-5|TRBV20-1
TGCAGTGCTAGAGATCCAGGGAGGGAGACCCAGTACTTC
CSARDPGRETQYF
>.|few|TRBJ2-5|TRBV20-1
TGCAGTGCAAGACCCCAGGGGATCGAGACCCAGTACTTC
CSARPQGIETQYF
>.|many|TRBJ2-7|TRBV6-5
TGTGCCAGCAGTTCCGGGACCTGGACCTACGAGCAGTACTTC
CASSSGTWTYEQYF
>TRBD2|many|TRBJ2-5|TRBV11-2
TGTGCCAGCAGCTTTGATGGAGCGGGAGGGCTTCATGAAGAGACCCAGTACTTC
CASSFDGAGGLHEETQYF
>.|many|TRBJ1-1|TRBV6-5
TGTGCCAGCCGAACCAGGGGCACTGAAGCTTTCTTT
CASRTRGTEAFF
>TRBD1|many|TRBJ2-5|TRBV29-1
TGCAGCGTTGATCCGGACAGGGGACGAGAGACCCAGTACTTC
CSVDPDRGRETQYF
>TRBD2|.|TRBJ2-7|TRBV20-1
TGCAGTGCTAGAGATACGGCTAGCGGGTTGGTAACCTACGAGCAGTACTTC
CSARDTASGLVTYEQYF
>TRBD2|.|TRBJ2-3|TRBV7-2
TGTGACAGCAGCTTAGCGCGGGGCGGGAGGTTAGATACGCAGTATTTT
CDSSLARGGRLDTQYF
>.|.|TRBJ2-2|TRBV21-1
TGTGCCAGCAGCTACTCCAACGAAAACGAGGGACAGGGCAATACCGGGGAGCTGTTTTTT
CASSYSNENEGQGNTGELFF